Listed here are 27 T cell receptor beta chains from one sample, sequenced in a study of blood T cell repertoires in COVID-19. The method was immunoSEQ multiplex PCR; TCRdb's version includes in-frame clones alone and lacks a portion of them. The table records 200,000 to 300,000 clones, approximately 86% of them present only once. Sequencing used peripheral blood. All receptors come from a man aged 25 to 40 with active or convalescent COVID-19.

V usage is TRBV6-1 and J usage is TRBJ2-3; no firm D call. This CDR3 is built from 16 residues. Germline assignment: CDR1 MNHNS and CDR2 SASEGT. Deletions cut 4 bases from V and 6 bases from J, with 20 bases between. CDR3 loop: CASSAIRGTSKDTQYF. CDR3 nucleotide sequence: TGTGCCAGCAGTGCCATTCGAGGAACCAGTAAGGATACGCAGTATTTT.

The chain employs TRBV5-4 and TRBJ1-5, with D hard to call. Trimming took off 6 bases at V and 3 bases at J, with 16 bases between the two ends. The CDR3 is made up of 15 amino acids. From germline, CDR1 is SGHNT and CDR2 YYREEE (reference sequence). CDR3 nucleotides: TGTGCCAGCATCCTCCTTACGGGTATCAATCAGCCCCAGCATTTT. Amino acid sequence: CASILLTGINQPQHF.

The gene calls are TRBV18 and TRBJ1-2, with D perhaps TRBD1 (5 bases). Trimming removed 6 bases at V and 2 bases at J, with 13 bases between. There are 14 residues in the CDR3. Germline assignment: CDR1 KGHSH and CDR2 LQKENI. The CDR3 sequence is CASSPRTNNYGYTF. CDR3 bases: TGTGCCAGCTCCCCCAGGACAAACAACTATGGCTACACCTTC.

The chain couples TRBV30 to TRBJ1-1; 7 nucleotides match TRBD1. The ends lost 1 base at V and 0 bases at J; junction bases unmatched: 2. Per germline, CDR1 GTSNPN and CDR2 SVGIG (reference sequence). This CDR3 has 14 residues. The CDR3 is CAWSGDRVNTEAFF. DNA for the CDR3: TGTGCCTGGAGTGGAGACAGGGTGAACACTGAAGCTTTCTTT.

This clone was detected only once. For the CDR3, the DNA is TGTGCCACCAGCAGAGAGACGGGGTACTATGGCTACACCTTC. Translated, it gives CATSRETGYYGYTF. The V and J genes are TRBV15 and TRBJ1-2; no firm D call. V dropped 0 bases and J dropped 3 bases, with 8 bases sitting between them. Germline-derived CDR1 and CDR2 are LNHNV and YYDKDF (reference sequence). The CDR3 is 14 residues long.

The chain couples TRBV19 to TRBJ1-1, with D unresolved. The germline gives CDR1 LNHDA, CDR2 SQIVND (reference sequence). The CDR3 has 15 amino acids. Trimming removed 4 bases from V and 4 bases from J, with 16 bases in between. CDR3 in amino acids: CASSTWTAAGTEAFF. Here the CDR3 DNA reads TGTGCCAGTAGTACGTGGACGGCGGCGGGCACTGAAGCTTTCTTT. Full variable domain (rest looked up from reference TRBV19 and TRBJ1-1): DGGITQSPKYLFRKEGQNVTLSCEQNLNHDAMYWYRQDPGQGLRLIYYSQIVNDFQKGDIAEGYSVSREKKESFPLTVTSAQKNPTAFYLCASSTWTAAGTEAFFGQGTRLTVV.

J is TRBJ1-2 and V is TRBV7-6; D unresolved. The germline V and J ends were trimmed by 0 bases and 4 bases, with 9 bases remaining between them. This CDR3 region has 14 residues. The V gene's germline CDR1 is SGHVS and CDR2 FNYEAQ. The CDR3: CASSLAPDRYGYTF. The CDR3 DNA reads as TGTGCCAGCAGCTTAGCCCCAGATCGCTATGGCTACACCTTC.

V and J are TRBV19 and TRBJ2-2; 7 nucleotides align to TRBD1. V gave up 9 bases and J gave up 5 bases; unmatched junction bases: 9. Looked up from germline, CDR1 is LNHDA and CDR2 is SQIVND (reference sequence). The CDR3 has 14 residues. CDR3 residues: CASTRQGWTGELFF. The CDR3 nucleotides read TGTGCCAGCACTAGACAGGGATGGACCGGGGAGCTGTTTTTT.

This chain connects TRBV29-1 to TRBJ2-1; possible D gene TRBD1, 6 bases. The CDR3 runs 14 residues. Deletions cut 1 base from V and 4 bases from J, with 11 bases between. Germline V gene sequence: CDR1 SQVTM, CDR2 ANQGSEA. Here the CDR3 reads CSVEGTDAYNEQFF. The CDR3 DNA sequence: TGCAGCGTTGAAGGGACAGATGCGTACAATGAGCAGTTCTTC.

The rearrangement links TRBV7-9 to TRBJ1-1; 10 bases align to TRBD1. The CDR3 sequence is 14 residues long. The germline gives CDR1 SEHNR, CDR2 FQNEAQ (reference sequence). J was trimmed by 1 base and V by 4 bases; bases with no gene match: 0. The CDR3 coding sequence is TGTGCCAGCAGCTGGACAGGGGGGAACACTGAAGCTTTCTTT. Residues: CASSWTGGNTEAFF.

The DNA of the CDR3 is TGTGCCAGCAGCCAAGCGGGGGGGGTCCACGGGGAGCTGTTTTTT. This codes for CASSQAGGVHGELFF. V is TRBV3-1 (or the pseudogene TRBV3-2) and J is TRBJ2-2, with TRBD2 matching over 8 bases. V gave up 1 base and J gave up 7 bases; unmatched junction bases: 5. This CDR3 has 15 residues. Germline V gene data show CDR1 as LGHDT and CDR2 as YNNKEL (reference sequence).

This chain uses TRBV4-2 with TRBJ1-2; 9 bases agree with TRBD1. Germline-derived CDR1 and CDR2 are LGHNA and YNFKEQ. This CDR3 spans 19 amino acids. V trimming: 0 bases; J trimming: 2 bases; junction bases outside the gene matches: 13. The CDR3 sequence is CASSQDRAGTGNINYGYTF. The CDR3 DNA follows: TGTGCCAGCAGCCAAGATAGAGCCGGGACAGGGAATATAAACTATGGCTACACCTTC.

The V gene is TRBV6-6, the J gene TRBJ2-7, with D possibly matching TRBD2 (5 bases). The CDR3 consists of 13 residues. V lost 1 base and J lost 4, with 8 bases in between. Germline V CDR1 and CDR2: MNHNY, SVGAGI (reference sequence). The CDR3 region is CASSYLATYEQYF. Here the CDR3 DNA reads TGTGCCAGCAGTTACTTAGCGACATACGAGCAGTACTTC.

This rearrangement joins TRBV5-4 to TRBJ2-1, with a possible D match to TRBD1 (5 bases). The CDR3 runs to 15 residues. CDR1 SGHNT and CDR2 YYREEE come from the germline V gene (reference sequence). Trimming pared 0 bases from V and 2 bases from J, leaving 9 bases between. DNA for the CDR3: TGTGCCAGCAGCTTGGGGCAGGGCCCCTACAATGAGCAGTTCTTC. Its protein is CASSLGQGPYNEQFF. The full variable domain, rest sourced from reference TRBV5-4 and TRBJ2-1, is ETGVTQSPTHLIKTRGQQVTLRCSSQSGHNTVSWYQQALGQGPQFIFQYYREEENGRGNFPPRFSGLQFPNYSSELNVNALELDDSALYLCASSLGQGPYNEQFFGPGTRLTVL.

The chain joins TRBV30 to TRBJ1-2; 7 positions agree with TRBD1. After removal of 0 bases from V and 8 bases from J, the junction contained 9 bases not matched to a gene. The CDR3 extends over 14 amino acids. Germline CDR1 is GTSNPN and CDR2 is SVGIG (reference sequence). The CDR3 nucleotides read TGTGCCTGGAGTGTGTCGCGACAGGGTAGCGGCTACACCTTC. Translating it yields CAWSVSRQGSGYTF.

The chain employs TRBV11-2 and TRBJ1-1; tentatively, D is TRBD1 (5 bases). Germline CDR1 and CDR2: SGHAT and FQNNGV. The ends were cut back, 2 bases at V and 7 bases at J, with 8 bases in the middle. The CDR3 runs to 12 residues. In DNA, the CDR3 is TGTGCCAGCAGCTTAACCGGGGGTGAAGCTTTCTTT. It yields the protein CASSLTGGEAFF.

The CDR3 region is CASSPRQDRGFQPSGNTIYF. As DNA, the CDR3 is TGCGCCAGCAGCCCAAGGCAGGACAGGGGATTTCAGCCCTCTGGAAACACCATATATTTT. V gene TRBV4-1 combines with J gene TRBJ1-3; 9 nucleotides match TRBD1. The CDR3 spans 20 residues. Trimming removed 4 bases from V and 0 bases from J; junction bases left unmatched: 16. Germline-derived CDR1 and CDR2 are MGHRA and YSYEKL.

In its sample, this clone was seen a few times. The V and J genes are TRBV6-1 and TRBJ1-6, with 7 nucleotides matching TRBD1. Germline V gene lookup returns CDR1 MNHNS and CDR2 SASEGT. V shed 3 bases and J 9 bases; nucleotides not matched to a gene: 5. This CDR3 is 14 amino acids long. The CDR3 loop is CASSDLWDSSPLHF. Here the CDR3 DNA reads TGTGCCAGCAGTGATTTATGGGACAGTTCACCCCTCCACTTT.

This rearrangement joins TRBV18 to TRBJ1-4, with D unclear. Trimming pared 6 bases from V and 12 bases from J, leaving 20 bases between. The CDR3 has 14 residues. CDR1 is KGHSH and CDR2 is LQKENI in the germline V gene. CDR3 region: CASSQQPPPSQLFF. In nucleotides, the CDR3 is TGTGCCAGCTCCCAACAGCCCCCCCCGTCACAACTGTTTTTT. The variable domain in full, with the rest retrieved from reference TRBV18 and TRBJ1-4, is NAGVMQNPRHLVRRRGQEARLRCSPMKGHSHVYWYRQLPEEGLKFMVYLQKENIIDESGMPKERFSAEFPKEGPSILRIQQVVRGDSAAYFCASSQQPPPSQLFFGSGTQLSVL.

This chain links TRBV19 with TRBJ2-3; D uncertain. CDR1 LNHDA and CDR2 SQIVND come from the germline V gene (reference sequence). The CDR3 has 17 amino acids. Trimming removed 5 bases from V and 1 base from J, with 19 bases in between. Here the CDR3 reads CASSSRVGLIGTDTQYF. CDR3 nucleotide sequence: TGTGCCAGTAGTTCCCGGGTAGGTTTGATCGGCACAGATACGCAGTATTTT.

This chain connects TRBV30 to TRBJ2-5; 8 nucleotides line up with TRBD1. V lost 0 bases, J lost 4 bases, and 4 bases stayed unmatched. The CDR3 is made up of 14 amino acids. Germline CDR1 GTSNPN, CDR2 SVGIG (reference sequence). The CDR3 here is CAWSVQGGVETQYF. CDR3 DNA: TGTGCCTGGAGTGTACAGGGGGGCGTAGAGACCCAGTACTTC.

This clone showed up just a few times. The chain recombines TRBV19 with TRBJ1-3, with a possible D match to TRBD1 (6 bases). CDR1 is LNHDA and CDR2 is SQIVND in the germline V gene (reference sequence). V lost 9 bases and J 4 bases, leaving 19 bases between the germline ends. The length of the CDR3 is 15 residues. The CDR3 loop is CASNRVGVDGNTIYF. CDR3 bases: TGTGCCAGCAACAGGGTAGGTGTGGACGGAAACACCATATATTTT.

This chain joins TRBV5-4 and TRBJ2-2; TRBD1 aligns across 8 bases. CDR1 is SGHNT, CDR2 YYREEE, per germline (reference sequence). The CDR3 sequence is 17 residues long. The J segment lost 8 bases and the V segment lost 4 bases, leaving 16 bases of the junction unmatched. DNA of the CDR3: TGTGCCAGCAGCGAAAGACAGGGGACGAGGGATAGTGGGGAGCTGTTTTTT. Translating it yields CASSERQGTRDSGELFF.

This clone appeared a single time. Here the CDR3 DNA reads TGCGCCAGCAGCCAAGATCTAGCGAACACTGAAGCTTTCTTT. This sequence encodes CASSQDLANTEAFF. This chain joins TRBV4-1 and TRBJ1-1; no clear D. V was trimmed by 0 bases and J by 1 base, leaving 6 bases between them. The CDR3 runs 14 residues. CDR1 is MGHRA, CDR2 YSYEKL, per germline.

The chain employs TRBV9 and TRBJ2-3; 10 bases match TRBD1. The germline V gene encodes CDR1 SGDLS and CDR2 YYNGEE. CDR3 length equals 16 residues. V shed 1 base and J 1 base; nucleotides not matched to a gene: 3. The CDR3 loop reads CASSVWGTGGTDTQYF. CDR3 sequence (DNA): TGTGCCAGCAGCGTATGGGGGACAGGGGGCACAGATACGCAGTATTTT.

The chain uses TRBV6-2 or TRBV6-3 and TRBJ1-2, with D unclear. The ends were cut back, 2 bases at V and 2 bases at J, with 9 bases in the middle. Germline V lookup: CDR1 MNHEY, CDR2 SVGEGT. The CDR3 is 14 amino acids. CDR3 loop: CASSYPQENYGYTF. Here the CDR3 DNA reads TGTGCCAGCAGTTACCCCCAGGAAAACTATGGCTACACCTTC.

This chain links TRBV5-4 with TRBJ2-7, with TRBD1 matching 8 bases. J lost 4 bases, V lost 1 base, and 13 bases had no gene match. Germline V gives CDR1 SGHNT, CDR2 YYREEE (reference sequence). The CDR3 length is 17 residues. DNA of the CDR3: TGTGCCAGCAGCTTGTCGTTTACAGGGGGTAAGAAATACGAGCAGTACTTC. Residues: CASSLSFTGGKKYEQYF.